The present T cell receptor (beta chain) was sequenced within a study of shared clonotypes between healthy human individuals. Trimming stripped 4 bases from V and 6 bases from J, with 7 bases between. The CDR3 has 12 residues. CDR1 is SGHRS, CDR2 YFSETQ, per germline. Here immunoSEQ multiplex PCR was the method, and the copy in TCRdb shows in-frame clones only, minus some. The sample carries a few million clones, nearly 97% recorded once. Findings and limits, study-wide: Sharing across four donors was highest in naive CD4 (roughly 5%) and lowest in memory CD8 (roughly 0.4%).

A remark on this clone: The antigen remains undetermined.

The sequencing sample was made of naive CD4+ T cells sorted from blood. Subset of the sample: CD45RA+ positively selected. The chain links TRBV5-1 to TRBJ2-2, with D hard to call. The TCR originated in a man between 18 and 29 years old in good health. The CDR3 region has the DNA TGCGCCAGCAGCCGACGGTCCGGGGAGCTGTTTTTT. Its translation: CASSRRSGELFF.